Below are 25 T cell receptor beta chains sequenced from a single sample in a study of OX40 agonist ivuxolimab in advanced cancers. Assay used: immunoSEQ multiplex PCR; TCRdb lists only in-frame clones, some missing. Of roughly 66,000 clones in the sample, 75% to 90% were seen once. This specimen was CD4+ or CD8+ T cells sorted from blood, taken in a trial of the OX40 agonist ivuxolimab. The source is an adult with an advanced solid tumor such as melanoma, head and neck, liver or kidney cancer.

The V call is TRBV2, the J call TRBJ1-6; 8 bases fit TRBD1. Looked up from germline, CDR1 is SNHLY and CDR2 is FYNNEI. With V trimmed by 7 bases and J by 10 bases, 9 bases remained unmatched. The CDR3 contains 14 residues. The CDR3 loop is CASTTTGEGSPLHF. The CDR3 DNA sequence: TGTGCCAGCACCACGACAGGGGAAGGATCACCCCTCCACTTT.

This rearrangement joins TRBV19 to TRBJ1-1, with D uncertain. Looked up from germline, CDR1 is LNHDA and CDR2 is SQIVND (reference sequence). The CDR3 runs 14 residues. V dropped 7 bases and J dropped 6 bases, with 18 bases sitting between them. CDR3 region: CASTTTGRVSEAFF. DNA of the CDR3: TGTGCCAGTACCACTACCGGTCGGGTTTCTGAAGCTTTCTTT.

This clone is a singleton in its sample. This chain links TRBV5-4 with TRBJ2-7; D may correspond to TRBD1 or TRBD2 (6 bases each). The V gene's germline CDR1 is SGHNT and CDR2 YYREEE (reference sequence). V lost 4 bases, J lost 1 base, and 12 bases lay in between. This CDR3 is 14 amino acids long. The CDR3 sequence is CASSRQGTSYEQYF. In DNA, the CDR3 is TGTGCCAGCAGCCGTCAGGGGACTTCCTACGAGCAGTACTTC.

V is TRBV5-1 and J is TRBJ1-2; a weak D match, TRBD1 (6 bases). The CDR3 is 13 residues long. Per the germline V gene, CDR1 is SGHRS and CDR2 is YFSETQ. The V end lost 0 bases, the J end lost 3 bases, and 6 bases lay between the germline ends. CDR3 DNA sequence: TGCGCCAGCAGCTTGGCAGGGGACTATGGCTACACCTTC. Amino acid sequence: CASSLAGDYGYTF.

The chain uses TRBV6-5 and TRBJ1-3; D is uncertain. CDR3 length: 13 amino acids. Germline lookup yields CDR1 MNHEY and CDR2 SVGAGI. V lost 6 bases to trimming and J lost 0 bases, with 6 bases between them. CDR3: CASSRLSGNTIYF. In DNA form, the CDR3 reads TGTGCCAGCAGCAGACTCTCTGGAAACACCATATATTTT.

The chain carries TRBV7-6 and TRBJ1-6; the D gene is possibly TRBD1 (5 bases). In germline, CDR1 is SGHVS, CDR2 FNYEAQ. Trimming cost V 4 bases and J 8 bases, with 12 bases left between them. There are 14 residues in the CDR3. The CDR3 sequence is CASSYLGADSPLHF. The CDR3 DNA reads TGTGCCAGCAGCTACCTTGGGGCCGATTCACCCCTCCACTTT.

This chain joins TRBV25-1 and TRBJ2-5, with 8 bases matching TRBD1. Judging by the DNA end, TRBJ2-7 fits better; the J call may be wrong. The V gene's germline CDR1 is MGHDK and CDR2 SYGVNS. The length of the CDR3 is 15 residues. In DNA form, the CDR3 reads TGTGCCAGCAGTGATACCCGGACAGGGATCCACGAGCAGTACTTC. Encoded protein: CASSDTRTGIHEQYF.

This sequence joins TRBV19 and TRBJ1-1; 11 positions match TRBD1. CDR3 length: 15 residues. Germline trimming cut 7 bases from V and 5 bases from J; bases unmatched to any gene: 9. Germline CDR1 LNHDA, CDR2 SQIVND (reference sequence). This chain's CDR3 is CASTWDRGVGTEAFF. CDR3 nucleotide sequence: TGTGCCAGTACCTGGGACAGGGGGGTAGGGACTGAAGCTTTCTTT.

This clone showed up just a few times. This chain uses TRBV7-8 with TRBJ1-3; 7 bases match TRBD1. V shed 2 bases, J shed 3 bases, and the junction held 1 base outside the gene matches. The CDR3 contains 14 residues. CDR1 and CDR2 (germline): SGHVS, FQNEAQ. The chain's CDR3 is CASSLPGGGNTIYF. In DNA, the CDR3 is TGTGCCAGCAGCTTACCAGGGGGTGGAAACACCATATATTTT.

V gene TRBV5-6 combines with J gene TRBJ1-1; D not certain. Germline V gene lookup returns CDR1 SGHDT and CDR2 YYEEEE. Trimming took 4 bases from V and 8 from J, leaving 15 bases between them. This CDR3 has 13 residues. The CDR3: CASSPRGWTEAFF. For the CDR3, the DNA is TGTGCCAGCAGCCCCCGGGGTTGGACCGAAGCTTTCTTT.

The J gene is TRBJ2-7, the V gene TRBV5-6; the match to TRBD1 covers 7 bases. CDR1 and CDR2 from the germline V gene are SGHDT and YYEEEE. The CDR3 is 19 amino acids. V shed 4 bases, J shed 2 bases, and the junction held 21 bases outside the gene matches. The CDR3 region is CASSRGALRARDSPYEQYF. DNA of the CDR3: TGTGCCAGCAGCCGGGGAGCCCTTCGCGCCCGGGACAGTCCCTACGAGCAGTACTTC.

The chain employs TRBV13 and TRBJ1-1; D uncertain. This CDR3 is built from 15 residues. Trimming shortened V by 0 bases and J by 0 bases, and 8 bases separated the two germline ends. In germline, CDR1 is PRHDT, CDR2 FYEKMQ (reference sequence). CDR3: CASSLGERLNTEAFF. For the CDR3, the DNA is TGTGCCAGCAGCTTAGGGGAAAGGTTGAACACTGAAGCTTTCTTT.

J is TRBJ2-3 and V is TRBV11-2; D is uncertain. Deletions cut 4 bases from V and 1 base from J, with 12 bases between. This CDR3 spans 15 amino acids. Germline CDR1 reads SGHAT; CDR2 reads FQNNGV. For the CDR3, the DNA is TGTGCCAGCAGCTATTCAATTGAGGGCACAGATACGCAGTATTTT. It specifies CASSYSIEGTDTQYF.

The chain carries TRBV6-6 and TRBJ2-7, with 13 nucleotides matching TRBD2. The germline CDR1 and CDR2 sequences are MNHNY and SVGAGI (reference sequence). CDR3 length: 15 residues. Trimming took 2 bases from V and 2 from J; bases not matched to a gene: 0. CDR3 residues: CASSYTSGGAYEQYV. The CDR3 DNA is TGTGCCAGCAGTTACACTAGCGGGGGGGCCTACGAGCAGTACGTC.

This chain connects TRBV18 to TRBJ1-6; 10 bases are a match to TRBD1. V trimming: 2 bases; J trimming: 9 bases; junction bases outside the gene matches: 4. The CDR3 loop spans 15 amino acids. Looked up from germline, CDR1 is KGHSH and CDR2 is LQKENI. CDR3 coding DNA: TGTGCCAGCTCACCAGGACAGGGGGGCGGTTCACCCCTCCACTTT. Its translation is CASSPGQGGGSPLHF.

This clone was picked up one time. The chain carries TRBV4-3 and TRBJ1-2; D gene uncertain. The CDR3 runs 12 residues. The germline V and J ends were trimmed by 0 bases and 4 bases, with 3 bases remaining between them. Germline CDR1 and CDR2: LGHNA and YSLEER. Written as DNA, the CDR3 is TGCGCCAGCAGCCAAGATCGCTATGGCTACACCTTC. Its protein is CASSQDRYGYTF.

This chain connects TRBV10-3 to TRBJ2-4; D gene ambiguous. Germline values: CDR1 ENHRY, CDR2 SYGVKD. The ends were cut back, 6 bases at V and 0 bases at J, with 12 bases in the middle. The length of the CDR3 is 15 residues. CDR3 protein: CAISSNDRAKNIQYF. CDR3 nucleotides: TGTGCCATCAGCTCAAACGACCGAGCCAAAAACATTCAGTACTTC.

This rearrangement joins TRBV4-1 to TRBJ2-1, with TRBD2 as a possible D gene (5 bases). Per the germline V gene, CDR1 is MGHRA and CDR2 is YSYEKL. The CDR3 loop spans 15 amino acids. The V end lost 4 bases, the J end lost 1 base, and 11 bases lay between the germline ends. Written as DNA, the CDR3 is TGCGCCAGCAGCCCCGCGGGCTTTTCCTACAATGAGCAGTTCTTC. Protein sequence: CASSPAGFSYNEQFF.

The chain uses TRBV6-4 and TRBJ1-1; perhaps TRBD1 as D (5 bases). The germline CDR1 and CDR2 sequences are MRHNA and SNTAGT. The V end was cut by 4 bases, the J end by 3 bases, with 15 bases between. The CDR3 extends over 15 amino acids. The CDR3 bases are TGTGCCAGCAGTGTTCAGGGTATGTGGGACACTGAAGCTTTCTTT. This translates into CASSVQGMWDTEAFF.

The rearrangement links TRBV5-5 to TRBJ2-1, with D tentatively TRBD1 (5 bases). Trimming removed 1 base at V and 8 bases at J, with 16 bases between. The CDR3 spans 15 residues. CDR1 is SGHKS, CDR2 YYEKEE, per germline (reference sequence). CDR3 coding DNA: TGTGCCAGCAGCTTGTCGCAGGACAAAGTTCATGAGCAGTTCTTC. Its translation: CASSLSQDKVHEQFF.

The chain employs TRBV7-2 and TRBJ1-1, with D perhaps TRBD1 (5 bases). CDR3 length: 15 residues. Per the germline V gene, CDR1 is SGHTA and CDR2 is FQGNSA. The germline V and J ends were trimmed by 2 bases and 5 bases, with 15 bases remaining between them. The CDR3 bases are TGTGCCAGCAGCTTACAGGGTACATTGGGAACTGAAGCTTTCTTT. Translated, it gives CASSLQGTLGTEAFF.

This clone was counted a few times. The CDR3 nucleotides read TGTGCCAACTTAACAGGGGCGAAGGGCGCCGGGGAGCTGTTTTTT. Amino acids: CANLTGAKGAGELFF. This chain uses TRBV21-1 with TRBJ2-2; whether TRBD1, the table's D call, matches the DNA was not checked. TRBV21-1 is designated a pseudogene. The CDR3 spans 15 residues.

V is TRBV11-2 and J is TRBJ2-7; D gene unclear. The CDR3 covers 14 residues. CDR1 is SGHAT, CDR2 FQNNGV, per germline. Between the trimmed V and J ends, which lost 3 bases and 5 bases, there was a span of 14 bases. The CDR3: CASSFSRYVHEQYF. In nucleotides, the CDR3 is TGTGCCAGCAGCTTTTCCCGGTACGTTCACGAGCAGTACTTC.

This clone appeared a single time. V is TRBV9 and J is TRBJ2-2; D call uncertain. The CDR3 loop spans 15 amino acids. Germline V gives CDR1 SGDLS, CDR2 YYNGEE. Trimming took 2 bases from V and 6 from J, leaving 14 bases between them. Here the CDR3 reads CASSVGTNEAGELFF. The CDR3 DNA sequence: TGTGCCAGCAGCGTCGGAACAAATGAGGCCGGGGAGCTGTTTTTT. Using reference TRBV9 and TRBJ2-2 for the parts outside the CDR3, the full variable domain is DSGVTQTPKHLITATGQRVTLRCSPRSGDLSVYWYQQSLDQGLQFLIQYYNGEERAKGNILERFSAQQFPDLHSELNLSSLELGDSALYFCASSVGTNEAGELFFGEGSRLTVL.

This chain connects TRBV7-9 to TRBJ1-1; D gene unclear. V lost 7 bases and J lost 1, with 13 bases in between. Germline V gene lookup returns CDR1 SEHNR and CDR2 FQNEAQ (reference sequence). The CDR3 totals 14 residues. The CDR3 DNA sequence: TGTGCCAGCACCCCCATAGCTGGGAACACTGAAGCTTTCTTT. It yields the protein CASTPIAGNTEAFF. The entire variable domain, with the rest obtained from reference TRBV7-9 and TRBJ1-1, is as follows: DTGVSQNPRHKITKRGQNVTFRCDPISEHNRLYWYRQTLGQGPEFLTYFQNEAQLEKSRLLSDRFSAERPKGSFSTLEIQRTEQGDSAMYLCASTPIAGNTEAFFGQGTRLTVV.